The T cell receptor (beta chain) under discussion was sequenced for a study of blood T cells in healthy people across ages. The CDR3 length is 16 residues. Per germline, CDR1 MNHEY and CDR2 SVGEGT. The V and J ends lost 6 bases and 2 bases, in that order; junction bases with no gene match: 11. Combining a sample-barcoded 5' primer with a J-beta primer mix, a second PCR ran for roughly 6 to 12 cycles. TCRdb used MiXCR to reprocess the 5' RACE reads, holding one entry per CDR3 protein. The sample records under 2,000,000 distinct CDR3 sequences, 49% being singletons. Specimen: blood. The sequence derives from a woman aged 40 to 50 in good health. V gene TRBV6-2 or TRBV6-3 combines with J gene TRBJ2-7; 9 positions agree with TRBD2. This CDR3 reads CASRTGLAGRTYEQYF. CDR3 bases: TGTGCCAGCAGAACGGGCCTAGCGGGGCGAACCTACGAGCAGTACTTC.